The TCR beta chain under discussion was sequenced for a study of blood T cell repertoires in COVID-19. Study-wide background: Specimens from acute and convalescent COVID-19 originated in the United States, Italy and Spain. T cells, B-cell-depleted T cells, or PBMCs provided the cDNA or gDNA that served as material.

J gave up 4 bases and V 0 bases, and 8 bases lay outside the gene matches. The CDR3 covers 16 residues. Original methodology: Cell counts per sample came from amplifying reference gene primers. Produced via immunoSEQ multiplex PCR; TCRdb's table is partial and in-frame only. From that table come the V and J calls and clone size; the DNA was used to work out D and trimming. The profile shows 85,000 to 90,000 clones, 75% to 90% of them singletons. The chain uses TRBV23-1 and TRBJ1-2, with 7 bases matching TRBD1. TRBV23-1 is an ORF, with its function uncertain. The origin of this receptor is an elderly man with active or convalescent COVID-19. Input material: peripheral blood. CDR3 amino acids: CASSQSTQGVGYGYTF. The CDR3 nucleotides are TGCGCCAGCAGTCAATCTACCCAGGGGGTAGGCTATGGCTACACCTTC.